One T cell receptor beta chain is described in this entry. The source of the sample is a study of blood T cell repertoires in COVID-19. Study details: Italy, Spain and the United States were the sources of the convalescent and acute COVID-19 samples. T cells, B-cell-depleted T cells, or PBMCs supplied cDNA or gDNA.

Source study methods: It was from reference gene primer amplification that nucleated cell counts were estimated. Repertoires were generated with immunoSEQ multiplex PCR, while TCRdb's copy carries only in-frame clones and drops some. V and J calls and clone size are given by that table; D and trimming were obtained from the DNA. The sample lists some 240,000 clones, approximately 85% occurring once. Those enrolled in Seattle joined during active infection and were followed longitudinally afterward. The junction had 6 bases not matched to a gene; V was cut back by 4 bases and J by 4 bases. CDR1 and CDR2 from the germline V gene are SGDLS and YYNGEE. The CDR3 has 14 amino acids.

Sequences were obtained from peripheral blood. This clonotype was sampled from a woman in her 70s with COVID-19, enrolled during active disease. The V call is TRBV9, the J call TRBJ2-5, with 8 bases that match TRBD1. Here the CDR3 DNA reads TGTGCCAGCAGCATCCAGGGGGCTGGAGAGACCCAGTACTTC. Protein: CASSIQGAGETQYF.